Only a few counts were recorded for the clone carrying this TCR beta chain. As processed by the authors: Using reference gene primer amplification, nucleated cell counts were estimated. The protocol was immunoSEQ multiplex PCR, while the TCRdb copy is restricted to in-frame clones and leaves out a portion. Clone size and V and J calls were adopted from that table, with D and trimming inferred from the DNA. Here the sample spans 55,000 to 80,000 clones, around four fifths being singletons. The CDR3 has 15 residues. Germline loops: CDR1 SGHTA, CDR2 FQGTGA. V was trimmed by 0 bases and J by 10 bases, leaving 13 bases between them. The entry originates in a study of blood T cell repertoires in COVID-19. About the research overall: T cells, B-cell-depleted T cells, or PBMCs provided the cDNA or gDNA that served as material.

Sequencing input: peripheral blood. The chain carries TRBV7-3 and TRBJ1-6, with TRBD1 as a possible D gene (6 bases). This TCR came from a human donor in a cohort sampled during active COVID-19. This chain's CDR3 is CASSLTQGRESPLHF. CDR3 bases: TGTGCCAGCAGCTTAACGCAGGGGCGCGAGTCACCCCTCCACTTT. The whole variable domain, filled in from reference TRBV7-3 and TRBJ1-6, reads GAGVSQTPSNKVTEKGKYVELRCDPISGHTALYWYRQSLGQGPEFLIYFQGTGAADDSGLPNDRFFAVRPEGSVSTLKIQRTERGDSAVYLCASSLTQGRESPLHFGNGTRLTVT.